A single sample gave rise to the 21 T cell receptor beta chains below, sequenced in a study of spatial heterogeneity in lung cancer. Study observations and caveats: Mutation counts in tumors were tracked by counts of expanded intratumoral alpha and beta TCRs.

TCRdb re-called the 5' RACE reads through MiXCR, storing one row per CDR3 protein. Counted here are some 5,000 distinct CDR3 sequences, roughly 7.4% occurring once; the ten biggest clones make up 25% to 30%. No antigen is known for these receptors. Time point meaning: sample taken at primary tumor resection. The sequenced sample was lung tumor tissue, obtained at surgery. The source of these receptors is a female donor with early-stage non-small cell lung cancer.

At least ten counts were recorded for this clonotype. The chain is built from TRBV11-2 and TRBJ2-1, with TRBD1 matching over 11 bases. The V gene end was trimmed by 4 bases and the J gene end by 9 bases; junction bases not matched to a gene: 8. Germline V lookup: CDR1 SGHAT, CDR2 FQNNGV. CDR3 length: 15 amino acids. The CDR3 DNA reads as TGTGCCAGCAGCTCGTCGGGACAGGGGGATCGTGAGCAGTTCTTC. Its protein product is CASSSSGQGDREQFF.

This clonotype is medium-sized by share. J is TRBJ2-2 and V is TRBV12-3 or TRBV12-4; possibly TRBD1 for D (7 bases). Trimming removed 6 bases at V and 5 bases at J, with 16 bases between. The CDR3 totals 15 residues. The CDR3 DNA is TGTGCCAGCAGCCCCCTGGCAGGGGGGACCGGGGAGCTGTTTTTT. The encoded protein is CASSPLAGGTGELFF.

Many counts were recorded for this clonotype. CDR3 bases: TGTGCCAGCAGCGGGATCCCCCCCCTCCAAGAGACCCAGTACTTC. It yields the protein CASSGIPPLQETQYF. The chain is built from TRBV7-2 and TRBJ2-5; D gene unclear. Germline CDR1 reads SGHTA; CDR2 reads FQGNSA. Trimming cost V 5 bases and J 1 base, with 14 bases left between them. CDR3 size: 15 residues. The full variable domain, rest sourced from reference TRBV7-2 and TRBJ2-5, is GAGVSQSPSNKVTEKGKDVELRCDPISGHTALYWYRQSLGQGLEFLIYFQGNSAPDKSGLPSDRFSAERTGGSVSTLTIQRTQQEDSAVYLCASSGIPPLQETQYFGPGTRLLVL.

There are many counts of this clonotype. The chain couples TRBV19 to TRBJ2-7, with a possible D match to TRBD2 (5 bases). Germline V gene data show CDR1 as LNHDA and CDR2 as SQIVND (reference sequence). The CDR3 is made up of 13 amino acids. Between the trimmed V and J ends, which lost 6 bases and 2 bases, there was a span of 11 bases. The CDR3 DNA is TGTGCCAGTAGGGAGCGGAATACCTACGAGCAGTACTTC. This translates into CASRERNTYEQYF.

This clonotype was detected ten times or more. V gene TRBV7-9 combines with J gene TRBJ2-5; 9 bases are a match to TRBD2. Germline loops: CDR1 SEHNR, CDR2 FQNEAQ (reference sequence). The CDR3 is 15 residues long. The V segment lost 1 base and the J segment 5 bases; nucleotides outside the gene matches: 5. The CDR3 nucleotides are TGTGCCAGCAGCTTAGTGCGGGGGGGCCGTGAGACCCAGTACTTC. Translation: CASSLVRGGRETQYF.

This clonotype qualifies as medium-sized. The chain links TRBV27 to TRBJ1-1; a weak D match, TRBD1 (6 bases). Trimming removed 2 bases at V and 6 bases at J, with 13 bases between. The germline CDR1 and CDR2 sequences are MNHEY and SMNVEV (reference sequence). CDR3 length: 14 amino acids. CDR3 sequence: CASSLITGAAEAFF. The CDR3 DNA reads TGTGCCAGCAGTTTAATCACGGGGGCGGCTGAAGCTTTCTTT.

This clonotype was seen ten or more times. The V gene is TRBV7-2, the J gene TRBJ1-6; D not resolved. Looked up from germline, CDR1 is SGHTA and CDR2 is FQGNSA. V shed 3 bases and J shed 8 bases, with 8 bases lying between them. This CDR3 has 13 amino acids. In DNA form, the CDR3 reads TGTGCCAGCAGCTTGACATCGTATTCACCCCTCCACTTT. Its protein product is CASSLTSYSPLHF. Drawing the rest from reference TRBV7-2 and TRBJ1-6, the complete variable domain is GAGVSQSPSNKVTEKGKDVELRCDPISGHTALYWYRQSLGQGLEFLIYFQGNSAPDKSGLPSDRFSAERTGGSVSTLTIQRTQQEDSAVYLCASSLTSYSPLHFGNGTRLTVT.

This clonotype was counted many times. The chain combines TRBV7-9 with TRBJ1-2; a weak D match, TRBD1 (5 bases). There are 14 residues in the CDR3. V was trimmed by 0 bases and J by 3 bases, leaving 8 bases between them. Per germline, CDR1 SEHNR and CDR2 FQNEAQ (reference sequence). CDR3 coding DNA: TGTGCCAGCAGCTTAGCCGAGGGGTACTATGGCTACACCTTC. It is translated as CASSLAEGYYGYTF. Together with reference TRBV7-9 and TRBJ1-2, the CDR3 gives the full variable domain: DTGVSQNPRHKITKRGQNVTFRCDPISEHNRLYWYRQTLGQGPEFLTYFQNEAQLEKSRLLSDRFSAERPKGSFSTLEIQRTEQGDSAMYLCASSLAEGYYGYTFGSGTRLTVV.

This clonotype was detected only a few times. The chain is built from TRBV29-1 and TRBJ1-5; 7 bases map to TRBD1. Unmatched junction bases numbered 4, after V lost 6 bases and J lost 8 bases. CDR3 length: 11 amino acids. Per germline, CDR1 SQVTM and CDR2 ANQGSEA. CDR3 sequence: CSVPDREPQHF. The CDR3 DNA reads TGCAGCGTACCCGACAGGGAGCCCCAGCATTTT.

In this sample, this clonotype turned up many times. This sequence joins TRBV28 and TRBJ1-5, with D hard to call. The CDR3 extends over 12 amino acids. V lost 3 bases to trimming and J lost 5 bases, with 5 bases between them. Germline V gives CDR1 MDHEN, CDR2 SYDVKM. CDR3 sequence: CASSFEDQPQHF. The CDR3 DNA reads TGTGCCAGCAGTTTCGAGGATCAGCCCCAGCATTTT. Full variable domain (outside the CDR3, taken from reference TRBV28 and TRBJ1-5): DVKVTQSSRYLVKRTGEKVFLECVQDMDHENMFWYRQDPGLGLRLIYFSYDVKMKEKGDIPEGYSVSREKKERFSLILESASTNQTSMYLCASSFEDQPQHFGDGTRLSIL.

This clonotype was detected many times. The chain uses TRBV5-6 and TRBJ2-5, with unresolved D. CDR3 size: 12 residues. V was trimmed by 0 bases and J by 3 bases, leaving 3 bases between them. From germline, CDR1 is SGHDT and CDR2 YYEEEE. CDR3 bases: TGTGCCAGCAGCTTGGGGGAAGAGACCCAGTACTTC. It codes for CASSLGEETQYF.

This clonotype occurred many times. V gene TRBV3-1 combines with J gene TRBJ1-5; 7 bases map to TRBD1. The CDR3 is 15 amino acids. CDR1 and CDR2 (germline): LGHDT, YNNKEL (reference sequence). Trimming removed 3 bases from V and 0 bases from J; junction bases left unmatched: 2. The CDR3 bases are TGTGCCAGCAGCCAGGGACAGACTAGCAATCAGCCCCAGCATTTT. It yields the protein CASSQGQTSNQPQHF.

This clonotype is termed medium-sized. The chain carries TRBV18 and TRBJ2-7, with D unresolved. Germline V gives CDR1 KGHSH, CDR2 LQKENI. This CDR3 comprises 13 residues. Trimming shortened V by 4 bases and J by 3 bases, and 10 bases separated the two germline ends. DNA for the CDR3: TGTGCCAGCTCACTTCTCCCGCGCTACGAGCAGTACTTC. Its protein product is CASSLLPRYEQYF.

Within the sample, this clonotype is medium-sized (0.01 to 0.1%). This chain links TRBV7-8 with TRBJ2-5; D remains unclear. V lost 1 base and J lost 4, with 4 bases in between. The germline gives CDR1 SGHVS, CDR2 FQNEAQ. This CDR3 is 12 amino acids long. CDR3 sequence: CASSLVGETQYF. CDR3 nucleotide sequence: TGTGCCAGCAGCTTAGTGGGAGAGACCCAGTACTTC.

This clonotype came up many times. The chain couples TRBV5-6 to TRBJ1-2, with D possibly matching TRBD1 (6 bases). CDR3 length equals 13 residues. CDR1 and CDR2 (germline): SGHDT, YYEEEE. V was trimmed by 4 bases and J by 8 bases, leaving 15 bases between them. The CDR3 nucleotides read TGTGCCAGCAGCCCGACAGGCTCGGGGGGCTACACCTTC. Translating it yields CASSPTGSGGYTF.

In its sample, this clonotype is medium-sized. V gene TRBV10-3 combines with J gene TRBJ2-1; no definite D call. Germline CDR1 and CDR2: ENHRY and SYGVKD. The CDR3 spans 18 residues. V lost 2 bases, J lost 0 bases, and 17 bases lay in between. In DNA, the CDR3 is TGTGCCATCAGTGAGCCTCAAGGTGGGCGTAGCTCCTACAATGAGCAGTTCTTC. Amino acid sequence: CAISEPQGGRSSYNEQFF.

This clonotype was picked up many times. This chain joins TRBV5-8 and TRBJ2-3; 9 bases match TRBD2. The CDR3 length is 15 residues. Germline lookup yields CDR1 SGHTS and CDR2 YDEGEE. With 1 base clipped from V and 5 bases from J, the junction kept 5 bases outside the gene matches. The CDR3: CASSLRGGAGDTQYF. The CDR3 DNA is TGTGCCAGCAGCTTGCGCGGGGGGGCAGGAGATACGCAGTATTTT.

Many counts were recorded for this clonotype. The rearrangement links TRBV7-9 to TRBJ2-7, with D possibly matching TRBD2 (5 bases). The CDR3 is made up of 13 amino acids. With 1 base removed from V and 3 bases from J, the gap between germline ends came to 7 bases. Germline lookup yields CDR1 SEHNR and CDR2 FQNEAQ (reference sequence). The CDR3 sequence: CASSLGGDYEQYF. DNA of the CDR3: TGTGCCAGCAGCTTAGGGGGAGACTACGAGCAGTACTTC.

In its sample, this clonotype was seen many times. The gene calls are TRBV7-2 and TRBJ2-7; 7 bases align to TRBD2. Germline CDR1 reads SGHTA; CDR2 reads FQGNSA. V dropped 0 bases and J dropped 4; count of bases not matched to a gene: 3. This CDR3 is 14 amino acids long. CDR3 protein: CASSLARLAYEQYF. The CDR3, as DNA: TGTGCCAGCAGCTTAGCACGACTAGCTTACGAGCAGTACTTC. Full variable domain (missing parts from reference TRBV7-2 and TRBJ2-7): GAGVSQSPSNKVTEKGKDVELRCDPISGHTALYWYRQSLGQGLEFLIYFQGNSAPDKSGLPSDRFSAERTGGSVSTLTIQRTQQEDSAVYLCASSLARLAYEQYFGPGTRLTVT.

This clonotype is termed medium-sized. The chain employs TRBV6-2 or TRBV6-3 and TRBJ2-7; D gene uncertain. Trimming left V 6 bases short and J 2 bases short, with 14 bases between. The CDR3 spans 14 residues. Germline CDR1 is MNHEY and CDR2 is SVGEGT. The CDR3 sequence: CASRASGRTYEQYF. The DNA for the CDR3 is TGTGCCAGCAGGGCTAGTGGGCGGACCTACGAGCAGTACTTC.

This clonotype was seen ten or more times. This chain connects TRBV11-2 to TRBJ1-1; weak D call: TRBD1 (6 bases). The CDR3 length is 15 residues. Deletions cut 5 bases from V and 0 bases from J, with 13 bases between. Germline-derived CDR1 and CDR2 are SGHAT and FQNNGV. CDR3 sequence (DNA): TGTGCCAGCAGCCTACTACAGGGCGTGAACACTGAAGCTTTCTTT. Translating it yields CASSLLQGVNTEAFF.